One T cell receptor (beta chain) is described in this entry. Its antigen is unidentified. The sample belongs to a study of CD8+ T cells in alopecia areata. Overall study findings and caveats: The study found higher clonality in lesional than normal scalp, especially in alopecia totalis/universalis. It was observed that many expanded lesional clones persisted in scalp and blood during tofacitinib.

The treatment: oral pan-JAK inhibitor, 5-10 mg twice daily. The study team obtained lesional scalp punch biopsies and peripheral blood from alopecia areata patients. Cell sorting on a FACSAria was used to separate CD4+ and CD8+ T cells from the PBMCs. Trimming left V 4 bases short and J 2 bases short, with 5 bases between. Germline V lookup: CDR1 SNHLY, CDR2 FYNNEI. The CDR3 extends over 12 amino acids. It was cDNA, reverse transcribed from extracted RNA, that served as the sequencing template. The assay was immunoSEQ multiplex PCR, and TCRdb's table has in-frame clones only and misses some. The sample includes over 150,000 clones, roughly 64% of them seen just once.

This specimen consisted of CD8+ T cells sorted from blood, obtained at week 24, from a patient treated with tofacitinib. This chain connects TRBV2 to TRBJ1-1; D remains ambiguous. This TCR came from a human donor with alopecia areata. CDR3 DNA sequence: TGTGCCAGCAGTGGAATAAACACTGAAGCTTTCTTT. Protein product: CASSGINTEAFF.